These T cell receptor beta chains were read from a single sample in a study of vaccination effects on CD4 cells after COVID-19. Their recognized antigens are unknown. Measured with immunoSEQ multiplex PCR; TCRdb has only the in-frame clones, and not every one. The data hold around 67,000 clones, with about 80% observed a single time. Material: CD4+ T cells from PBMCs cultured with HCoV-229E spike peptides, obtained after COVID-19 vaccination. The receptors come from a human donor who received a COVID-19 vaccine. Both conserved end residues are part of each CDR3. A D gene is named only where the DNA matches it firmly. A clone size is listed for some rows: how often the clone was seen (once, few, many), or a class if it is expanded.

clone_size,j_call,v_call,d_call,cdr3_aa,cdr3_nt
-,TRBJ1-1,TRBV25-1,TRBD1,CASSTGQGNTEAFF,TGTGCCAGCAGTACGGGACAGGGGAACACTGAAGCTTTCTTT
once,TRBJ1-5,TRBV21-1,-,CASSSVFEGDRHQPQHF,TGTGCCAGCAGCTCCGTTTTCGAAGGGGACAGGCATCAGCCCCAGCATTTT
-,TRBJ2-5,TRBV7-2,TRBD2,CASSSWTSGGPWETQYF,TGTGCCAGCAGCTCCTGGACTAGCGGGGGGCCATGGGAGACCCAGTACTTC
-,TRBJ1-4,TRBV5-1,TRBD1,CASSLGDSSGNEKLFF,TGCGCCAGCAGCTTGGGGGACAGCTCGGGTAATGAAAAACTGTTTTTT
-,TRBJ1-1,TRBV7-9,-,CASSLLGNTEAFF,TGTGCCAGCAGCCTCCTAGGGAACACTGAAGCTTTCTTT
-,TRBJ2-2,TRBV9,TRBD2,CASSVVGSAGGIRAGELFF,TGTGCCAGCAGCGTAGTGGGATCAGCGGGGGGGATTCGGGCCGGGGAGCTGTTTTTT
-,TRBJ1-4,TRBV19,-,CASRPGDTTNEKLFF,TGTGCCAGTAGACCGGGGGACACAACTAATGAAAAACTGTTTTTT
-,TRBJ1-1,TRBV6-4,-,CASSRFGDAGRLEAFF,TGTGCCAGCAGTAGATTCGGGGACGCCGGACGGCTCGAAGCTTTCTTT
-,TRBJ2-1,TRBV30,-,CAGATGTAWGDVNNEQFF,TGTGCCGGAGCGACAGGGACGGCATGGGGGGACGTGAACAATGAGCAGTTCTTC
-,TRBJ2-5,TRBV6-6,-,CASSSRQHEETQYF,TGTGCCAGCAGTTCTAGACAGCATGAAGAGACCCAGTACTTC
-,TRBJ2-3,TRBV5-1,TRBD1,CASSLKGASTDTQYF,TGCGCCAGCAGCTTGAAGGGGGCTAGCACAGATACGCAGTATTTT
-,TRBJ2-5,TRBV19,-,CASSFSRQETQYF,TGTGCCAGTAGTTTTTCCAGGCAAGAGACCCAGTACTTC
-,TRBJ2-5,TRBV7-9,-,CASSFMGGETQYF,TGTGCCAGCAGCTTTATGGGTGGGGAGACCCAGTACTTC
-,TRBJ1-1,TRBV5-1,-,CASSFTTTNTEAFF,TGCGCCAGCAGCTTTACGACGACGAACACTGAAGCTTTCTTT
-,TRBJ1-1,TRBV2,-,CASRVGMNTEAFF,TGTGCCAGCAGGGTCGGCATGAACACTGAAGCTTTCTTT
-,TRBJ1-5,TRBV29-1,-,CSVARGADQPQHF,TGCAGCGTTGCTCGGGGCGCCGATCAGCCCCAGCATTTT
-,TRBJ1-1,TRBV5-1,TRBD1,CASSVPQGGGFETEAFF,TGCGCCAGCAGCGTACCACAGGGAGGGGGCTTTGAAACTGAAGCTTTCTTT
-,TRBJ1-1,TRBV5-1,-,CATRLGPNTEAFF,TGCGCCACCAGATTAGGGCCGAACACTGAAGCTTTCTTT
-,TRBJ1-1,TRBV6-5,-,CASSYSGTGEAFF,TGTGCCAGCAGTTATTCAGGCACGGGTGAAGCTTTCTTT
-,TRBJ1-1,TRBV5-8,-,CASSPRGGAPEAFF,TGTGCCAGCAGCCCGCGCGGGGGGGCCCCTGAAGCTTTCTTT
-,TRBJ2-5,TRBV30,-,CAWSRARDNLAGETQYF,TGTGCCTGGAGTAGAGCGCGGGACAACCTAGCCGGGGAGACCCAGTACTTC
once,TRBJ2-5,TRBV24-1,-,CATSETMDGQETQYF,TGTGCCACCAGTGAGACAATGGACGGACAAGAGACCCAGTACTTC
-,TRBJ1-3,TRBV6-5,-,CASSYFAGNTIYF,TGTGCCAGCAGTTACTTTGCTGGAAACACCATATATTTT
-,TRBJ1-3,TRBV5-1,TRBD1,CASSLVPGGNGNTIYF,TGCGCCAGCAGCTTGGTTCCAGGGGGGAATGGAAACACCATATATTTT
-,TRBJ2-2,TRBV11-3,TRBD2,CASSRGGASTGELFF,TGTGCCAGCAGCCGCGGGGGGGCGAGCACCGGGGAGCTGTTTTTT
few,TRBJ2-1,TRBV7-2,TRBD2,CASSYRLAGTYNEQFF,TGTGCCAGCAGCTATCGACTAGCGGGGACCTACAATGAGCAGTTCTTC
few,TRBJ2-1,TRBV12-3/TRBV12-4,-,CASSPWGPNEQFF,TGTGCCAGCAGCCCCTGGGGCCCCAATGAGCAGTTCTTC
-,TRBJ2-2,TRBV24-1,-,CATRNEGTGELFF,TGTGCCACCAGGAACGAGGGTACCGGGGAGCTGTTTTTT
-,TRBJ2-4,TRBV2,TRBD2,CASRRTSPKNIQYF,TGTGCCAGCAGAAGGACTAGCCCCAAAAACATTCAGTACTTC
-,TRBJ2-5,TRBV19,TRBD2,CASSGTSGGEETQYF,TGTGCCAGTAGTGGGACTAGCGGGGGGGAAGAGACCCAGTACTTC
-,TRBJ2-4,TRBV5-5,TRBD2,CASSLTSGGPPIQYF,TGTGCCAGCAGTTTGACTAGCGGGGGCCCCCCTATTCAGTACTTC
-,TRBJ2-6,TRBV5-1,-,CASSLEGTGANVLTF,TGCGCCAGCAGCTTGGAGGGAACTGGGGCCAACGTCCTGACTTTC
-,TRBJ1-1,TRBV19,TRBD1,CASSIGTGRSEAFF,TGTGCCAGTAGTATAGGGACAGGTAGAAGTGAAGCTTTCTTT
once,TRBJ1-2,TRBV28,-,CASSLSMANGYTF,TGTGCCAGCAGTTTAAGTATGGCAAATGGCTACACCTTC
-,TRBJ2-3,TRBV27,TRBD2,CASSSKAGGNTDTQYF,TGTGCCAGCAGTTCTAAAGCGGGGGGTAATACAGATACGCAGTATTTT
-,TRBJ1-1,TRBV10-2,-,CASSSFRDTEAFF,TGCGCCAGCAGTTCCTTTCGGGACACTGAAGCTTTCTTT
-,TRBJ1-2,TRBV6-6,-,CASHPGGTYGYTF,TGTGCCAGCCACCCGGGGGGGACCTATGGCTACACCTTC
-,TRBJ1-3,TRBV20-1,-,CSVPSGNTIYF,TGCAGTGTGCCAAGTGGAAACACCATATATTTT
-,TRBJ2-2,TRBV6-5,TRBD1,CASRGTGGLGELFF,TGTGCCAGCAGGGGGACAGGGGGTCTCGGGGAGCTGTTTTTT
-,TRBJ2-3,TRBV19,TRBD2,CASSIWPGLAGGPSSSDTQYF,TGTGCCAGTAGTATCTGGCCCGGGCTAGCGGGGGGGCCAAGCTCCTCGGATACGCAGTATTTT
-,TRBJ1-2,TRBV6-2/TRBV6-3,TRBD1,CASSHLRDSVSEYGYTF,TGTGCCAGCAGTCACCTCCGGGACAGCGTGTCTGAGTATGGCTACACCTTC
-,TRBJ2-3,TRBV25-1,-,CASSEGGWSTDTQYF,TGTGCCAGCAGTGAAGGGGGATGGAGCACAGATACGCAGTATTTT
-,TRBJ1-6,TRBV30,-,CAWRPGLQDSPLHF,TGTGCCTGGAGACCGGGACTGCAAGATTCACCCCTCCACTTT
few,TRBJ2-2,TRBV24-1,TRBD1,CATSDVGQGAAGELFF,TGTGCCACCAGTGATGTGGGACAGGGAGCGGCCGGGGAGCTGTTTTTT